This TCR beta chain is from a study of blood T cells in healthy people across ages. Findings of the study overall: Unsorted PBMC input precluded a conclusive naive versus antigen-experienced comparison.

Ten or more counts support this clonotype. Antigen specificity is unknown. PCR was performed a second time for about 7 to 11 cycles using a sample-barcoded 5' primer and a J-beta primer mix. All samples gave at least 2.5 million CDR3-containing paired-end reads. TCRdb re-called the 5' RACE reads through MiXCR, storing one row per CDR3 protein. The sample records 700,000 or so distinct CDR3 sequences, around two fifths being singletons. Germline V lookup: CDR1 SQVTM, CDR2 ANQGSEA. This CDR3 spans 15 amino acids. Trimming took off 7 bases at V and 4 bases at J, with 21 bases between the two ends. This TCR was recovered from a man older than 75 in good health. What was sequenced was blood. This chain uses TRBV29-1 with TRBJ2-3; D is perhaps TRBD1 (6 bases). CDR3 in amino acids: CSADRPREGPDTQYF. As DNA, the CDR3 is TGCAGCGCCGACAGGCCCCGAGAAGGTCCAGATACGCAGTATTTT.